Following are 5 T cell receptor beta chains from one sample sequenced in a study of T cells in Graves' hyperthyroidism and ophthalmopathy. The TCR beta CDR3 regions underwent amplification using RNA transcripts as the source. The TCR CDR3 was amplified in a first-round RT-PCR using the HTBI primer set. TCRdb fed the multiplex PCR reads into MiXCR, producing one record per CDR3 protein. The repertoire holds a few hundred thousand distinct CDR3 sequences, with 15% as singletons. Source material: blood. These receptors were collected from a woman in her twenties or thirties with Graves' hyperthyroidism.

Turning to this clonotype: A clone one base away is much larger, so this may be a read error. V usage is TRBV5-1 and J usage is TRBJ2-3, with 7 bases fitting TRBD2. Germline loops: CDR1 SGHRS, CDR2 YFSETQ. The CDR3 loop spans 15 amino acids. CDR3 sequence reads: CTSSLAAGRGDTQYF. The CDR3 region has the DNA TGCACCAGCAGCTTGGCTGCGGGGAGGGGAGATACGCAGTATTTT.

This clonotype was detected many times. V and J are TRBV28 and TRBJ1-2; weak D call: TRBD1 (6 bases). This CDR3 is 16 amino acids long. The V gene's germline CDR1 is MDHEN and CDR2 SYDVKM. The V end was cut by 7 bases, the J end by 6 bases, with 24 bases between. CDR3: CASTVPGGVGANGYTF. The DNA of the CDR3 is TGTGCCAGCACGGTACCCGGAGGGGTGGGGGCGAATGGCTACACCTTC.

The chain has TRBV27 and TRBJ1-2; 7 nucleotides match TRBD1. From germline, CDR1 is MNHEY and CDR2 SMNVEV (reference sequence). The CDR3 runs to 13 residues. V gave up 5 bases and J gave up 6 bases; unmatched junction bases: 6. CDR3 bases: TGTGCCAGCAGTCTACGACAGGGCAATGGCTACACCTTC. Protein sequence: CASSLRQGNGYTF.

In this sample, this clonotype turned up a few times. The CDR3 sequence: CASSLPETGTSGNTIYF. CDR3 nucleotides: TGTGCCAGCAGCTTACCTGAGACAGGGACCTCTGGAAACACCATATATTTT. The chain links TRBV7-9 to TRBJ1-3; TRBD1 matches at 7 bases. Germline-derived CDR1 and CDR2 are SEHNR and FQNEAQ (reference sequence). V was pared by 2 bases and J by 0 bases, with 7 bases of the junction left unmatched. The CDR3 consists of 17 residues.

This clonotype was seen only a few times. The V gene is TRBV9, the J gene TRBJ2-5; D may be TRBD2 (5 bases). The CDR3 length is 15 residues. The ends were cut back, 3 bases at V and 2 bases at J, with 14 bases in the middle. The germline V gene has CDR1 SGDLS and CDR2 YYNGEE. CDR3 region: CASSASSPGQETQYF. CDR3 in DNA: TGTGCCAGCAGCGCATCGAGCCCGGGGCAAGAGACCCAGTACTTC. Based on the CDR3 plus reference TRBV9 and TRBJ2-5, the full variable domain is DSGVTQTPKHLITATGQRVTLRCSPRSGDLSVYWYQQSLDQGLQFLIQYYNGEERAKGNILERFSAQQFPDLHSELNLSSLELGDSALYFCASSASSPGQETQYFGPGTRLLVL.